These 29 T cell receptor beta chains were all obtained from the same sample, sequenced in a study of T cells in localized non-small cell lung cancer. Produced via immunoSEQ multiplex PCR; TCRdb's table is partial and in-frame only. The sample holds about 39,000 clones, around 75% seen once. The source was PBMCs, collected before any cancer treatment. The receptors derive from a woman aged 40-69 years with stage II squamous cell lung carcinoma.

The chain recombines TRBV2 with TRBJ2-2; D is perhaps TRBD1 (6 bases). CDR3 length equals 13 residues. The V gene lost 7 bases and the J gene lost 6 bases, with 12 bases spanning the gap. Germline-derived CDR1 and CDR2 are SNHLY and FYNNEI. This CDR3 is CASKGTRAGELFF. The CDR3 nucleotides read TGTGCCAGCAAGGGGACAAGGGCCGGGGAGCTGTTTTTT.

The chain combines TRBV10-3 with TRBJ2-5; D may be TRBD1 or TRBD2 (5 bases each). This CDR3 region has 12 residues. The germline gives CDR1 ENHRY, CDR2 SYGVKD. V lost 10 bases, J lost 3 bases, and 12 bases lay in between. The CDR3 nucleotides are TGTGCCAGCCGGGACCGGGAAGAGACCCAGTACTTC. It translates to CASRDREETQYF.

This clone was observed a handful of times. The rearrangement links TRBV9 to TRBJ2-1, with 10 bases aligning to TRBD2. The CDR3 runs 16 residues. Germline-derived CDR1 and CDR2 are SGDLS and YYNGEE. The junction had 10 bases not matched to a gene; V was cut back by 1 base and J by 9 bases. DNA for the CDR3: TGTGCCAGCAGCGTACTCGGGACTAGCGCACGGGGTGAGCAGTTCTTC. Its translation is CASSVLGTSARGEQFF.

The rearrangement links TRBV7-9 to TRBJ1-6; D is undetermined. The CDR3 totals 14 residues. Looked up from germline, CDR1 is SEHNR and CDR2 is FQNEAQ (reference sequence). With 6 bases removed from V and 9 bases from J, the gap between germline ends came to 15 bases. DNA of the CDR3: TGTGCCAGCAGTTTAACGGGAACAGCTTCACCCCTCCACTTT. Translating it yields CASSLTGTASPLHF.

The chain uses TRBV6-1 and TRBJ2-5; the match to TRBD1 covers 7 bases. This CDR3 comprises 13 residues. Germline assignment: CDR1 MNHNS and CDR2 SASEGT. Losses at the gene ends were 7 bases for V and 2 bases for J; bases not matched to a gene: 4. CDR3 sequence: CASTRDRQETQYF. As DNA, the CDR3 is TGTGCCAGCACTCGGGACAGACAAGAGACCCAGTACTTC.

A few counts support this clone. The V call is TRBV2, the J call TRBJ1-6; TRBD1 might be the D (5 bases). Trimming stripped 3 bases from V and 1 base from J, with 7 bases between. The CDR3 runs to 15 residues. Germline V gene data show CDR1 as SNHLY and CDR2 as FYNNEI. The CDR3 DNA follows: TGTGCCAGCAGTGATAGGGGATCCTATAATTCACCCCTCCACTTT. Its translation: CASSDRGSYNSPLHF.

This chain links TRBV28 with TRBJ2-1; 11 bases map to TRBD1. The junction had 2 bases not matched to a gene; V was cut back by 3 bases and J by 4 bases. This CDR3 comprises 15 residues. The germline gives CDR1 MDHEN, CDR2 SYDVKM. The CDR3 loop reads CASSLGTGGYNEQFF. CDR3 bases: TGTGCCAGCAGTTTGGGGACAGGGGGATACAATGAGCAGTTCTTC.

This chain uses TRBV7-8 with TRBJ2-1; a possible D gene is TRBD2 (5 bases). Trimming took 2 bases from V and 9 from J, leaving 11 bases between them. Germline values: CDR1 SGHVS, CDR2 FQNEAQ. This CDR3 region has 13 residues. CDR3 region: CASSLITAGEQFF. The CDR3, as DNA: TGTGCCAGCAGCTTAATCACGGCGGGTGAGCAGTTCTTC.

The CDR3 is CASSLEVPNTEAFF. In DNA form, the CDR3 reads TGTGCCAGCAGCTTAGAGGTCCCGAACACTGAAGCTTTCTTT. The chain couples TRBV7-8 to TRBJ1-1; D is ambiguous. The germline V gene has CDR1 SGHVS and CDR2 FQNEAQ. The CDR3 has 14 amino acids. V lost 1 base, J lost 1 base, and 7 bases lay in between.

The chain has TRBV5-1 and TRBJ2-3, with no clear D. CDR1 and CDR2 (germline): SGHRS, YFSETQ. The CDR3 runs 16 residues. Deletions cut 5 bases from V and 0 bases from J, with 16 bases between. The CDR3 nucleotides are TGCGCCAGCAGGTTACCTCTGGTGGGTAGCACAGATACGCAGTATTTT. Translation: CASRLPLVGSTDTQYF. Together with reference TRBV5-1 and TRBJ2-3, the CDR3 gives the full variable domain: KAGVTQTPRYLIKTRGQQVTLSCSPISGHRSVSWYQQTPGQGLQFLFEYFSETQRNKGNFPGRFSGRQFSNSRSEMNVSTLELGDSALYLCASRLPLVGSTDTQYFGPGTRLTVL.

This clone was seen once. The J gene is TRBJ2-7, the V gene TRBV28, with D possibly called TRBD1 or TRBD2 (5 bases each). Germline values: CDR1 MDHEN, CDR2 SYDVKM. This CDR3 contains 15 residues. V was clipped by 5 bases and J by 6 bases, with 20 bases between them. Here the CDR3 reads CASSAPSEGLREQYF. The CDR3 DNA sequence: TGTGCCAGCAGTGCCCCCTCCGAGGGGCTCCGCGAGCAGTACTTC.

The CDR3 region is CASSQSSQGNNQPQHF. DNA for the CDR3: TGTGCCAGCAGCCAATCTAGCCAGGGTAACAATCAGCCCCAGCATTTT. The V gene is TRBV16, the J gene TRBJ1-5, with D perhaps matching TRBD1 (5 bases). Germline CDR1 and CDR2: KGHSY and FQNENV. Trimming removed 0 bases from V and 3 bases from J, with 12 bases in between. This CDR3 region has 16 residues.

The sample holds a few counts of this clone. The rearrangement uses TRBV6-6 and TRBJ1-4; D remains ambiguous. This CDR3 is 16 amino acids long. V shed 0 bases and J shed 5 bases, with 13 bases lying between them. Germline assignment: CDR1 MNHNY and CDR2 SVGAGI (reference sequence). The CDR3 sequence: CASSYSIRTENEKLFF. CDR3 DNA: TGTGCCAGCAGTTACTCGATTAGGACGGAGAATGAAAAACTGTTTTTT.

The rearrangement links TRBV6-5 to TRBJ2-3; tentative D call: TRBD2 (7 bases). V was cut by 3 bases and J by 3 bases, with 13 bases left in between. The CDR3 length is 15 residues. CDR1 is MNHEY and CDR2 is SVGAGI in the germline V gene. The CDR3 region is CASSYKGGRTDTQYF. CDR3 nucleotide sequence: TGTGCCAGCAGTTATAAGGGGGGGAGGACAGATACGCAGTATTTT.

This clone came up once. This chain joins TRBV6-5 and TRBJ2-6; 7 nucleotides line up with TRBD1. This CDR3 comprises 15 residues. The ends lost 6 bases at V and 6 bases at J; junction bases unmatched: 8. Germline V lookup: CDR1 MNHEY, CDR2 SVGAGI. Here the CDR3 reads CASRPTGMSANVLTF. DNA of the CDR3: TGTGCCAGCAGACCGACAGGGATGTCGGCCAACGTCCTGACTTTC.

This rearrangement joins TRBV11-3 to TRBJ2-5; tentative D call: TRBD2 (5 bases). The germline V gene has CDR1 SGHNT and CDR2 YENEEA. The CDR3 has 13 residues. Trimming pared 5 bases from V and 5 bases from J, leaving 12 bases between. The CDR3 loop reads CASSDVEGETQYF. CDR3 DNA sequence: TGTGCCAGCAGCGATGTAGAGGGCGAGACCCAGTACTTC.

The chain combines TRBV28 with TRBJ1-5, with D hard to call. The CDR3 sequence is 14 residues long. Deletions cut 2 bases from V and 5 bases from J, with 10 bases between. Germline V gene data show CDR1 as MDHEN and CDR2 as SYDVKM. CDR3 in DNA: TGTGCCAGCAGTTTAGGCCAGGCAGATCAGCCCCAGCATTTT. The encoded protein is CASSLGQADQPQHF.

The chain employs TRBV18 and TRBJ1-1, with 8 bases that match TRBD1. The CDR3 is made up of 14 amino acids. The V and J ends lost 3 bases and 6 bases, in that order; junction bases with no gene match: 6. Germline V gene sequence: CDR1 KGHSH, CDR2 LQKENI. CDR3 protein: CASSPGTGDAEAFF. The CDR3, as DNA: TGTGCCAGCTCACCTGGGACAGGTGACGCTGAAGCTTTCTTT.

The chain joins TRBV19 to TRBJ2-1; D is undetermined. The CDR3 length is 14 residues. Germline CDR1 and CDR2: LNHDA and SQIVND (reference sequence). V was clipped by 5 bases and J by 1 base, with 9 bases between them. The CDR3 loop reads CASSPAVSYNEQFF. The CDR3 DNA reads as TGTGCCAGTAGTCCCGCGGTATCCTACAATGAGCAGTTCTTC.

This chain joins TRBV19 and TRBJ1-4; tentative D call: TRBD1 (6 bases). The CDR3 sequence is 15 residues long. Trimming shortened V by 6 bases and J by 6 bases, and 17 bases separated the two germline ends. Germline loops: CDR1 LNHDA, CDR2 SQIVND (reference sequence). CDR3: CASRIQGRGYEKLFF. CDR3 nucleotides: TGTGCCAGTAGGATACAGGGAAGGGGTTATGAAAAACTGTTTTTT.

J is TRBJ2-5 and V is TRBV5-1; D gene unclear. Between the trimmed V and J ends, which lost 0 bases and 5 bases, there was a span of 14 bases. Germline lookup yields CDR1 SGHRS and CDR2 YFSETQ. The CDR3 covers 15 residues. The CDR3 sequence: CASSLEALTRETQYF. In DNA form, the CDR3 reads TGCGCCAGCAGCTTGGAGGCCCTTACCAGGGAGACCCAGTACTTC.

The table lists this clone with a count of one. The chain recombines TRBV10-1 with TRBJ1-2; weak D call: TRBD1 (5 bases). CDR1 and CDR2 from the germline V gene are WNHNN and SYGVQD (reference sequence). This CDR3 spans 14 amino acids. V shed 0 bases and J shed 4 bases, with 9 bases lying between them. CDR3 DNA sequence: TGCGCCAGCAGTGAGTCGAGTCAGGGCTATGGCTACACCTTC. Protein: CASSESSQGYGYTF.

The CDR3 DNA sequence: TGCGCCAGCAGGGAGCCCGGGGCCAACGTCCTGACTTTC. It is translated as CASREPGANVLTF. This chain connects TRBV5-1 to TRBJ2-6; D gene uncertain. The CDR3 spans 13 residues. V shed 5 bases and J shed 4 bases, with 7 bases lying between them. Germline values: CDR1 SGHRS, CDR2 YFSETQ.

The chain joins TRBV4-2 to TRBJ1-4; no definite D call. Germline CDR1 LGHNA, CDR2 YNFKEQ. The CDR3 runs 17 residues. V shed 0 bases and J shed 0 bases, with 11 bases lying between them. The CDR3 region is CASSQDLPGATNEKLFF. As DNA, the CDR3 is TGTGCCAGCAGCCAAGATCTCCCAGGTGCAACTAATGAAAAACTGTTTTTT.

The genes are TRBV2 and TRBJ2-1; D gene unclear. V lost 2 bases and J 1 base, leaving 3 bases between the germline ends. Germline assignment: CDR1 SNHLY and CDR2 FYNNEI. The CDR3 spans 13 residues. The CDR3 nucleotides read TGTGCCAGCAGTGAATTTTCCTACAATGAGCAGTTCTTC. This gives the protein CASSEFSYNEQFF.

The CDR3 nucleotides are TGTGCCAGCTCACCTAACCGGGACAGCAATCAGCCCCAGCATTTT. Amino acid sequence: CASSPNRDSNQPQHF. This chain joins TRBV18 and TRBJ1-5; a weak D match, TRBD1 (5 bases). Germline V CDR1 and CDR2: KGHSH, LQKENI. The CDR3 extends over 15 amino acids. The ends were cut back, 3 bases at V and 1 base at J, with 10 bases in the middle.

The chain couples TRBV6-1 to TRBJ1-1, with 8 positions matching TRBD1. CDR1 and CDR2 from the germline V gene are MNHNS and SASEGT. The CDR3 consists of 17 residues. The junction had 13 bases not matched to a gene; V was cut back by 2 bases and J by 5 bases. CDR3 residues: CASSERGGQGARTEAFF. The CDR3 bases are TGTGCCAGCAGTGAACGGGGGGGGCAGGGGGCAAGGACTGAAGCTTTCTTT.

The rearrangement joins TRBV7-9 to TRBJ1-1; TRBD1 matches at 10 bases. This CDR3 is 14 amino acids long. The germline V gene encodes CDR1 SEHNR and CDR2 FQNEAQ (reference sequence). Trimming at V came to 5 bases and at J to 5 bases, leaving 5 bases not matched to a gene. CDR3 bases: TGTGCCAGCAGCCTGGGACAGGGGAGTACTGAAGCTTTCTTT. Protein product: CASSLGQGSTEAFF.

This clone appeared a single time. This sequence joins TRBV7-2 and TRBJ2-5; 9 bases map to TRBD1. Unmatched junction bases numbered 7, after V lost 5 bases and J lost 3 bases. CDR1 is SGHTA, CDR2 FQGNSA, per germline. CDR3 length: 15 residues. The CDR3 spells CASSISGTGKETQYF. CDR3 bases: TGTGCCAGCAGCATTTCCGGGACAGGGAAAGAGACCCAGTACTTC.